This T cell receptor (beta chain) was captured in a study of cytomegalovirus exposure and HLA in healthy donors. The CDR3 contains 13 residues. The germline gives CDR1 SNHLY, CDR2 FYNNEI. Trimming cost V 8 bases and J 5 bases; bases outside gene matches: 8. With 60 Vbeta and 13 Jbeta primers, the PCR was carried out. The data were produced by immunoSEQ multiplex PCR, yet TCRdb's version contains in-frame clones alone and is incomplete. The profile shows some 99,000 clones, 55% to 75% of them singletons. Worth noting for this clone: Antigen specificity is unknown.

Study-level results: V segments that were indistinguishable, TRBV6-2 and TRBV6-3 among them, were omitted from analysis. A later analysis associated around 17,000 TCR beta sequences with HLA alleles at a 0.05 false discovery rate.

The gene calls are TRBV2 and TRBJ2-7; 8 bases map to TRBD2. Sequenced sample: PBMCs. The sequence was obtained from an older woman in good health and CMV-seropositive. DNA of the CDR3: TGTGCCAGCGTCGGGAGGGTCACCGACGAGCAGTACTTC. Protein product: CASVGRVTDEQYF.